The rows below give T cell receptor beta chains drawn from one sample of a study of graft-versus-host responses after intestinal transplantation. The method was immunoSEQ multiplex PCR; TCRdb's version includes in-frame clones alone and lacks a portion of them. Among tens of thousands of clones, just under 95% were seen once, and the ten largest hold roughly 0.7%. The specimen was PBMCs, collected approximately 66 days after intestinal transplant. Every receptor here comes from a human patient who received an intestinal transplant, so some T cells may come from the graft donor. Both conserved end residues are part of each CDR3. D genes are given only for firm matches. The size of a clone is reported for some rows only, either as once, few or many, or as a class for expanded clones.

v_call: TRBV27
d_call: NA
j_call: TRBJ2-5
clone_size: NA
cdr3_nt: TGTGCCAGCAGTTGGCTACCCGGGGGAGAGACCCAGTACTTC
cdr3_aa: CASSWLPGGETQYF

v_call: TRBV5-6
d_call: NA
j_call: TRBJ2-6
clone_size: NA
cdr3_nt: TGTGCCAGCACTCCCGGAGGGGCCAACGTCCTGACTTTC
cdr3_aa: CASTPGGANVLTF

v_call: TRBV13
d_call: TRBD1
j_call: TRBJ2-7
clone_size: NA
cdr3_nt: TGTGCCAGCAGCTTCCGTAGGGGACAGGGGTGGGAGCAGTACTTC
cdr3_aa: CASSFRRGQGWEQYF

v_call: TRBV19
d_call: NA
j_call: TRBJ2-2
clone_size: NA
cdr3_nt: TGTGCCAGTAGTTTAGGGGGGCGCGGGGAGCTGTTTTTT
cdr3_aa: CASSLGGRGELFF

v_call: TRBV4-1
d_call: NA
j_call: TRBJ2-1
clone_size: NA
cdr3_nt: TGCGCCAGCAGCCAAACTAGGAACAATGAGCAGTTCTTC
cdr3_aa: CASSQTRNNEQFF

v_call: TRBV5-7
d_call: NA
j_call: TRBJ1-2
clone_size: NA
cdr3_nt: TGTGCCAGCACTACGGGACGCGCTCCTGCTAACTATGGCTACACCTTC
cdr3_aa: CASTTGRAPANYGYTF

v_call: TRBV6-5
d_call: NA
j_call: TRBJ1-2
clone_size: NA
cdr3_nt: TGTGCCAGCAGCCGAGGACTGGGGGCAGGGCATGGCTACACCTTC
cdr3_aa: CASSRGLGAGHGYTF

v_call: TRBV7-9
d_call: NA
j_call: TRBJ1-3
clone_size: NA
cdr3_nt: TGTGCCAGCAGCCCCGCCCCCGGAAGAACCTCTGGAAACACCATATATTTT
cdr3_aa: CASSPAPGRTSGNTIYF

v_call: TRBV6-5
d_call: NA
j_call: TRBJ2-7
clone_size: NA
cdr3_nt: TGTGCCAGCAGTTACGGGGAAACGACAGTCTACGAGCAGTACTTC
cdr3_aa: CASSYGETTVYEQYF

v_call: TRBV11-1
d_call: NA
j_call: TRBJ2-7
clone_size: NA
cdr3_nt: TGTGCCAGCAGCTTTACGGCTAGTAGCTCCTACGAGCAGTACTTC
cdr3_aa: CASSFTASSSYEQYF

v_call: TRBV19
d_call: NA
j_call: TRBJ1-1
clone_size: NA
cdr3_nt: TGTGCCAGTAGTATCCTCGGGGGGTTGTTCCTTTCGAACACTGAAGCTTTCTTT
cdr3_aa: CASSILGGLFLSNTEAFF

v_call: TRBV15
d_call: NA
j_call: TRBJ1-4
clone_size: NA
cdr3_nt: TGTGCCACCTTTGAAAACAGGGAAAGGCTTGCAACTAATGAAAAACTGTTTTTT
cdr3_aa: CATFENRERLATNEKLFF

v_call: TRBV23-1
d_call: NA
j_call: TRBJ2-7
clone_size: NA
cdr3_nt: TGCGCCAGCAGGAAAAGGTGTCAGTCCACCGACGAGCAGTACTTC
cdr3_aa: CASRKRCQSTDEQYF

v_call: TRBV11-1
d_call: TRBD2
j_call: TRBJ2-5
clone_size: NA
cdr3_nt: TGTGCCAGCAGCTTCCACGGGACTAGCGGGACAGAGACCCAGTACTTC
cdr3_aa: CASSFHGTSGTETQYF

v_call: TRBV15
d_call: NA
j_call: TRBJ1-5
clone_size: NA
cdr3_nt: TGTGCCACCACCCAGGGCCAGTACAATCAGCCCCAGCATTTT
cdr3_aa: CATTQGQYNQPQHF

v_call: TRBV13
d_call: NA
j_call: TRBJ2-1
clone_size: NA
cdr3_nt: TGTGCCAGCAGCTTAGGACCGCAGGAAGTCAGCTCCTACAATGAGCAGTTCTTC
cdr3_aa: CASSLGPQEVSSYNEQFF

v_call: TRBV15
d_call: NA
j_call: TRBJ2-7
clone_size: once
cdr3_nt: TGTGCCACCTCTCCTCCGGGGTCGACCTACGAGCAGTACTTC
cdr3_aa: CATSPPGSTYEQYF